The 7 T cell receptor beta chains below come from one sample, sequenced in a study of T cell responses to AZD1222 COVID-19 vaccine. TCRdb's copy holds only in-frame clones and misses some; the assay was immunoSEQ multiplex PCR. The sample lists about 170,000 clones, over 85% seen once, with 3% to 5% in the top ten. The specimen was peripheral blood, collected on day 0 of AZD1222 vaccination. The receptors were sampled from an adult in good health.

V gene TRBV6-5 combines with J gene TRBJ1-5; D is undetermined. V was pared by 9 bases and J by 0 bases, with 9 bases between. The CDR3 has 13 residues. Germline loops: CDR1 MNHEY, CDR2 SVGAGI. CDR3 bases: TGTGCCAGTAAGGAGGATAGCAATCAGCCCCAGCATTTT. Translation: CASKEDSNQPQHF.

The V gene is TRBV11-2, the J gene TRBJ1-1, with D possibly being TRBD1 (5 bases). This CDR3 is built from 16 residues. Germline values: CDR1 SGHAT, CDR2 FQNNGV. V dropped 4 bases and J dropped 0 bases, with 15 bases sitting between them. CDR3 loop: CASSWDGRFMNTEAFF. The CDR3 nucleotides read TGTGCCAGCAGCTGGGACGGGAGGTTCATGAACACTGAAGCTTTCTTT.

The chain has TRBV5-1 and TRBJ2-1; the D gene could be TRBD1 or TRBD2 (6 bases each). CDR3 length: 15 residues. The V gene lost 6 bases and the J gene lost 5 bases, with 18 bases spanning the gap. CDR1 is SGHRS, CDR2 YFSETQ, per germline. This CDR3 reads CASTAGQGTNNEQFF. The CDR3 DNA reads TGCGCCAGCACCGCGGGACAAGGGACAAACAATGAGCAGTTCTTC.

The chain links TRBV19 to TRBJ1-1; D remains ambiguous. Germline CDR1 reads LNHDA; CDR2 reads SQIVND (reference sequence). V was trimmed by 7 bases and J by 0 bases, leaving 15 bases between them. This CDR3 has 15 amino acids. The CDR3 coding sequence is TGTGCCAGTACCGATACCCCGGACCTGAACACTGAAGCTTTCTTT. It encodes CASTDTPDLNTEAFF.

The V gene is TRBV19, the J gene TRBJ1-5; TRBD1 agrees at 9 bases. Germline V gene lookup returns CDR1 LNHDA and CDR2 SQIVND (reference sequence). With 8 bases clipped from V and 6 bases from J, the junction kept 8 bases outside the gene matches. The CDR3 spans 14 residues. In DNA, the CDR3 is TGTGCCAGTTCACAGGGGGCTCGGGGTCAGCCCCAGCATTTT. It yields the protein CASSQGARGQPQHF.

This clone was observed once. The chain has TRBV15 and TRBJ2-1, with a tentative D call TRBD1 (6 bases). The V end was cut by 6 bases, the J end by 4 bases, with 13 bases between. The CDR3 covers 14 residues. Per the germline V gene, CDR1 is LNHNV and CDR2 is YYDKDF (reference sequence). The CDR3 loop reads CATRTRDNYNEQFF. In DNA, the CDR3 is TGTGCCACCAGAACTAGGGACAATTACAATGAGCAGTTCTTC.

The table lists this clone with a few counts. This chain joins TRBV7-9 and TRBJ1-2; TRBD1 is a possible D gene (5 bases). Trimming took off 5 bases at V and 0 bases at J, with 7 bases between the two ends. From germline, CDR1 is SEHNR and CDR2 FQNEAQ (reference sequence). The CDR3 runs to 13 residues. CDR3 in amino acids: CASSRGANYGYTF. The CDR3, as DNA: TGTGCCAGCAGCCGGGGGGCTAACTATGGCTACACCTTC.